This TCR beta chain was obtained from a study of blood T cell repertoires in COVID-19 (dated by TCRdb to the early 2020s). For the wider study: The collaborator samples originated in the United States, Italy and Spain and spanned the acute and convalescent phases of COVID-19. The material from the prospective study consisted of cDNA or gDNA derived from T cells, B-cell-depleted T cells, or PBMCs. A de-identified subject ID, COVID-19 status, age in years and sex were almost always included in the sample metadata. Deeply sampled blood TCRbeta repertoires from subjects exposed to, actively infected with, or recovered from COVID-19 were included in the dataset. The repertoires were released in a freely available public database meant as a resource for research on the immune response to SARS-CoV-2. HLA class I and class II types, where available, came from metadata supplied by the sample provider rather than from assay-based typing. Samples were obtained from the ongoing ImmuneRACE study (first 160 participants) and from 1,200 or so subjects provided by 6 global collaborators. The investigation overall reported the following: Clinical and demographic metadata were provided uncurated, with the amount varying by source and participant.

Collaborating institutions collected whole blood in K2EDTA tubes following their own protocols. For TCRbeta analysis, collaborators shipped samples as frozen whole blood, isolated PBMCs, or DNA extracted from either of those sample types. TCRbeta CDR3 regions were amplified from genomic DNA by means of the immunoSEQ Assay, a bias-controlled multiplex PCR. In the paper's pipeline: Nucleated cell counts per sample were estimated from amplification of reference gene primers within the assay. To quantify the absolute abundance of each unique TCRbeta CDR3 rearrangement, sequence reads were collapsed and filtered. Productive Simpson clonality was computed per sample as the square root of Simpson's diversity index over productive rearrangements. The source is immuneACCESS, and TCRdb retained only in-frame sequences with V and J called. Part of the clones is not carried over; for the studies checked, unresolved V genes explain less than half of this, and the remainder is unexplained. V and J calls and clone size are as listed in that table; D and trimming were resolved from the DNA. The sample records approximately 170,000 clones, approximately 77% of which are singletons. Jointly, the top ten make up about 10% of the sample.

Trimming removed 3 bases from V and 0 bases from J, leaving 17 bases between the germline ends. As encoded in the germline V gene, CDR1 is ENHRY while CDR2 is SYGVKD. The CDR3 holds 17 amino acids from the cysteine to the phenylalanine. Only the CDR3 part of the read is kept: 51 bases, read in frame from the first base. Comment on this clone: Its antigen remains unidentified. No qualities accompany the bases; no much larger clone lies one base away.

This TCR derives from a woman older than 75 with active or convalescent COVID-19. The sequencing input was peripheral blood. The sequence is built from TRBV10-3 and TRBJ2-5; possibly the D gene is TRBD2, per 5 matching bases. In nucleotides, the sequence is TGTGCCATCAGTGAACCACCGGGCTCCGGGGACCAAGAGACCCAGTACTTC. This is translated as CAISEPPGSGDQETQYF.